These 2 T cell receptor beta chains originate from one sample sequenced in a study of blood T cell repertoires in COVID-19. This table comes from immunoSEQ multiplex PCR, and its TCRdb copy is limited to in-frame clones, with some not included. Among more than 75,000 clones listed, roughly four fifths were seen once. Sequencing input: peripheral blood. These receptors were obtained from a man aged 60 to 75 with acute or convalescent COVID-19.

The V and J genes are TRBV7-3 and TRBJ2-1; 7 positions agree with TRBD2. The length of the CDR3 is 14 residues. The trim removed 4 bases at V and 7 bases at J, leaving 7 bases unmatched. Germline CDR1 reads SGHTA; CDR2 reads FQGTGA. The CDR3 sequence: CASSSGGEGNEQFF. CDR3 DNA sequence: TGTGCCAGCAGCTCCGGAGGGGAGGGGAATGAGCAGTTCTTC.

The chain combines TRBV5-1 with TRBJ2-1, with 11 positions matching TRBD2. CDR1 and CDR2 (germline): SGHRS, YFSETQ. This CDR3 region has 18 residues. The J segment lost 0 bases and the V segment lost 6 bases, leaving 11 bases of the junction unmatched. CDR3 nucleotides: TGCGCCAGCATTATGGGACTAGCGGATCTTAGCTCCTACAATGAGCAGTTCTTC. Residues: CASIMGLADLSSYNEQFF. Looking up the rest from reference TRBV5-1 and TRBJ2-1 gives the full variable domain: KAGVTQTPRYLIKTRGQQVTLSCSPISGHRSVSWYQQTPGQGLQFLFEYFSETQRNKGNFPGRFSGRQFSNSRSEMNVSTLELGDSALYLCASIMGLADLSSYNEQFFGPGTRLTVL.